The 32 T cell receptor beta chains below were found in one sample sequenced in a study of T-cell memory formation after mild COVID-19. Using its own MiXCR run on the 5' RACE reads, TCRdb lists one record per CDR3 protein. The sample includes roughly 240,000 distinct CDR3 sequences, about 16% of them seen just once. The sequenced sample was PBMCs or a T cell subset sorted from them (not recorded which). Receptor source: an adult woman who had mild COVID-19 (a few samples of this study predate the infection). Cell type and time point are not known.

The chain has TRBV5-1 and TRBJ2-1; no clear D gene. The germline CDR1 and CDR2 sequences are SGHRS and YFSETQ. Trimming took 5 bases from V and 8 from J, leaving 8 bases between them. CDR3 length: 11 amino acids. The CDR3 coding sequence is TGCGCCAGCAGTGGTTCGTATGAGCAGTTCTTC. Translated, it gives CASSGSYEQFF.

This clonotype was found a few times. The chain employs TRBV30 and TRBJ2-3, with 7 bases matching TRBD1. Germline V gene data show CDR1 as GTSNPN and CDR2 as SVGIG (reference sequence). There are 16 residues in the CDR3. Unmatched junction bases numbered 14, after V lost 8 bases and J lost 0 bases. Written as DNA, the CDR3 is TGTGCCCGTGGACAGGTCGACCCCTCTAGCACAGATACGCAGTATTTT. Encoded protein: CARGQVDPSSTDTQYF.

The chain links TRBV19 to TRBJ2-1; 10 bases are shared with TRBD2. Unmatched junction bases numbered 10, after V lost 4 bases and J lost 7 bases. CDR1 and CDR2 from the germline V gene are LNHDA and SQIVND (reference sequence). The CDR3 runs to 16 residues. CDR3 nucleotide sequence: TGTGCCAGTAGTAGAACTAGCGGGGCCCTCCGGAATGAGCAGTTCTTC. This codes for CASSRTSGALRNEQFF.

This clonotype showed up just a few times. J is TRBJ2-5 and V is TRBV6-5, with a possible D match to TRBD2 (7 bases). Germline lookup yields CDR1 MNHEY and CDR2 SVGAGI. The CDR3 contains 14 residues. V was pared by 7 bases and J by 0 bases, with 12 bases between. CDR3 protein: CASKGGNYQETQYF. Here the CDR3 DNA reads TGTGCCAGCAAGGGGGGGAATTACCAAGAGACCCAGTACTTC.

The rearrangement uses TRBV7-2 and TRBJ2-7; 8 bases are shared with TRBD2. The CDR3 is 14 amino acids. The V gene end was trimmed by 0 bases and the J gene end by 5 bases; junction bases not matched to a gene: 3. Looked up from germline, CDR1 is SGHTA and CDR2 is FQGNSA. This CDR3 is CASSLASGNDEQYF. As DNA, the CDR3 is TGTGCCAGCAGCTTAGCTAGCGGGAACGACGAGCAGTACTTC.

This rearrangement joins TRBV12-3 or TRBV12-4 to TRBJ2-2, with no clear D. The CDR3 length is 18 residues. V was pared by 2 bases and J by 1 base, with 17 bases between. CDR3 loop: CASSLTRYETKNTGELFF. The CDR3, as DNA: TGTGCCAGCAGTTTAACGAGATACGAGACAAAGAACACCGGGGAGCTGTTTTTT.

This clonotype was counted a few times. The chain is built from TRBV20-1 and TRBJ2-3; a weak D match, TRBD2 (7 bases). V lost 6 bases and J 5 bases, leaving 18 bases between the germline ends. CDR1 is DFQATT, CDR2 SNEGSKA, per germline (reference sequence). The CDR3 extends over 14 amino acids. This CDR3 reads CSAQHQGRVDTQYF. CDR3 in DNA: TGCAGTGCCCAACACCAGGGGAGGGTAGATACGCAGTATTTT.

This clonotype was seen repeatedly, ten times or more. The chain has TRBV10-3 and TRBJ2-3; perhaps TRBD2 as D (5 bases). V gave up 5 bases and J gave up 3 bases, with 9 bases separating them. The CDR3 loop spans 13 amino acids. CDR1 and CDR2 from the germline V gene are ENHRY and SYGVKD. The CDR3 DNA follows: TGTGCCATCAGTCCGACTATGACAGATACGCAGTATTTT. The encoded protein is CAISPTMTDTQYF.

V usage is TRBV24-1 and J usage is TRBJ1-6; 7 bases are shared with TRBD1. CDR3 length: 12 amino acids. Trimming cost V 5 bases and J 14 bases; bases outside gene matches: 5. Germline CDR1 and CDR2: KGHDR and SFDVKD. CDR3 in amino acids: CATSAGQNTLHF. DNA for the CDR3: TGTGCCACCAGTGCGGGACAGAACACCCTCCACTTT.

The rearrangement uses TRBV12-3 or TRBV12-4 and TRBJ2-3; D is perhaps TRBD1 (6 bases). Between the trimmed V and J ends, which lost 7 bases and 1 base, there was a span of 15 bases. The CDR3 is 15 amino acids. The CDR3 sequence: CASTEQPGGTDTQYF. CDR3 nucleotide sequence: TGTGCCAGCACCGAACAGCCAGGGGGCACAGATACGCAGTATTTT.

A few counts support this clonotype. The rearrangement joins TRBV7-2 to TRBJ1-2, with D possibly matching TRBD1 (6 bases). V lost 5 bases and J lost 5, with 15 bases in between. The germline V gene encodes CDR1 SGHTA and CDR2 FQGNSA. CDR3 length: 14 residues. The CDR3 bases are TGTGCCAGCAGCAGGGGGAAAGGGAGGTATGGCTACACCTTC. As protein: CASSRGKGRYGYTF.

The chain carries TRBV7-9 and TRBJ1-5; no clear D gene. This CDR3 has 13 residues. Trimming cost V 0 bases and J 6 bases, with 6 bases left between them. Germline CDR1 SEHNR, CDR2 FQNEAQ (reference sequence). For the CDR3, the DNA is TGTGCCAGCAGCTTAGCGACCGCTCAGCCCCAGCATTTT. The encoded protein is CASSLATAQPQHF.

In this sample, this clonotype turned up a few times. The rearrangement joins TRBV7-2 to TRBJ2-3, with D possibly matching TRBD1 (6 bases). The CDR3 consists of 15 residues. Trimming stripped 5 bases from V and 2 bases from J, with 14 bases between. Germline V gives CDR1 SGHTA, CDR2 FQGNSA. CDR3 amino acids: CASSPQTGFTDTQYF. The CDR3 bases are TGTGCCAGCAGCCCACAGACAGGTTTCACAGATACGCAGTATTTT.

This clonotype has only a few counts. The chain has TRBV5-6 and TRBJ2-2, with TRBD2 identical over 9 bases. The CDR3 runs 17 residues. The V and J ends lost 4 bases and 3 bases, in that order; junction bases with no gene match: 10. Germline-derived CDR1 and CDR2 are SGHDT and YYEEEE. CDR3 in DNA: TGTGCCAGCAGCGTTATAAGCGGGGGGTCATACACCGGGGAGCTGTTTTTT. Translated, it gives CASSVISGGSYTGELFF. Looking up the rest from reference TRBV5-6 and TRBJ2-2 gives the full variable domain: DAGVTQSPTHLIKTRGQQVTLRCSPKSGHDTVSWYQQALGQGPQFIFQYYEEEERQRGNFPDRFSGHQFPNYSSELNVNALLLGDSALYLCASSVISGGSYTGELFFGEGSRLTVL.

The J gene is TRBJ2-1, the V gene TRBV6-5; 8 nucleotides agree with TRBD2. The germline gives CDR1 MNHEY, CDR2 SVGAGI. The V and J ends lost 5 bases and 4 bases, in that order; junction bases with no gene match: 10. The CDR3 loop spans 16 amino acids. The CDR3 nucleotides read TGTGCCAGCAGTGGTGCGGTAGCGGGGAAATACAATGAGCAGTTCTTC. Protein product: CASSGAVAGKYNEQFF.

The chain is built from TRBV7-6 and TRBJ1-4; no clear D gene. The germline V gene has CDR1 SGHVS and CDR2 FNYEAQ. The V and J ends lost 6 bases and 4 bases respectively, with 9 bases between them. The CDR3 length is 13 residues. CDR3 sequence reads: CASRTRLNEKLFF. Here the CDR3 DNA reads TGTGCCAGCAGGACGAGGCTTAATGAAAAACTGTTTTTT.

This clonotype was counted at least ten times. J is TRBJ2-3 and V is TRBV11-2, with 7 bases lining up with TRBD2. After removal of 4 bases from V and 0 bases from J, the junction contained 7 bases not matched to a gene. Germline CDR1 is SGHAT and CDR2 is FQNNGV. This CDR3 region has 16 residues. DNA for the CDR3: TGTGCCAGCAGCTCCGGGGCGGGAGTGAGCACAGATACGCAGTATTTT. This translates into CASSSGAGVSTDTQYF.

This clonotype was detected only a few times. The gene calls are TRBV5-4 and TRBJ1-4, with D maybe TRBD1 (5 bases). The germline gives CDR1 SGHNT, CDR2 YYREEE (reference sequence). V gave up 3 bases and J gave up 4 bases, with 10 bases separating them. This CDR3 has 14 amino acids. The CDR3 nucleotides read TGTGCCAGCAGCTCTGGGACGGGTAATGAAAAACTGTTTTTT. It yields the protein CASSSGTGNEKLFF.

The V gene is TRBV5-1, the J gene TRBJ2-7; D not certain. Germline assignment: CDR1 SGHRS and CDR2 YFSETQ. The CDR3 extends over 14 amino acids. Trimming took 1 base from V and 2 from J, leaving 10 bases between them. The CDR3 loop is CASSLSGPPYEQYF. The CDR3 DNA follows: TGCGCCAGCAGCTTGTCCGGGCCTCCCTACGAGCAGTACTTC.

This clonotype was seen a few times. The rearrangement links TRBV5-1 to TRBJ1-1; 9 bases are shared with TRBD1. The CDR3 consists of 15 residues. Germline V gene data show CDR1 as SGHRS and CDR2 as YFSETQ. Losses at the gene ends were 6 bases for V and 2 bases for J; bases not matched to a gene: 8. The CDR3 sequence is CASTPGQGPNTEAFF. The CDR3 bases are TGCGCCAGCACCCCGGGACAGGGACCTAACACTGAAGCTTTCTTT.

The J gene is TRBJ1-1, the V gene TRBV5-1; D possibly corresponds to TRBD1 (5 bases). Germline V gene data show CDR1 as SGHRS and CDR2 as YFSETQ. This CDR3 region has 13 residues. The V and J ends lost 4 bases and 4 bases respectively, with 11 bases between them. The CDR3 spells CASSKQGVTEAFF. CDR3 nucleotide sequence: TGCGCCAGCAGCAAACAAGGGGTCACTGAAGCTTTCTTT.

This clonotype was detected a few times. This sequence joins TRBV5-1 and TRBJ2-1; no clear D gene. With 0 bases removed from V and 8 bases from J, the gap between germline ends came to 18 bases. The CDR3 totals 16 residues. The V gene's germline CDR1 is SGHRS and CDR2 YFSETQ. CDR3 in amino acids: CASSLEIAGRVDEQFF. CDR3 nucleotide sequence: TGCGCCAGCAGCTTGGAAATAGCCGGGCGAGTTGATGAGCAGTTCTTC.

This sequence joins TRBV7-8 and TRBJ2-1; a possible D gene is TRBD2 (5 bases). There are 14 residues in the CDR3. Germline CDR1 is SGHVS and CDR2 is FQNEAQ. Trimming took 1 base from V and 10 from J, leaving 14 bases between them. CDR3 sequence reads: CASSLDLGAGEQFF. The CDR3 DNA reads as TGTGCCAGCAGCTTAGACCTGGGAGCAGGCGAGCAGTTCTTC.

This clonotype was found a few times. This sequence joins TRBV11-3 and TRBJ1-1; D is unclear. The germline V and J ends were trimmed by 3 bases and 7 bases, with 9 bases remaining between them. The CDR3 extends over 12 amino acids. Germline CDR1 is SGHNT and CDR2 is YENEEA. This CDR3 reads CASSLSEGEAFF. CDR3 coding DNA: TGTGCCAGCAGCTTGTCTGAGGGTGAAGCTTTCTTT.

This chain links TRBV6-5 with TRBJ1-2; 9 positions agree with TRBD1. Germline CDR1 reads MNHEY; CDR2 reads SVGAGI. V lost 2 bases, J lost 6 bases, and 4 bases stayed unmatched. The CDR3 has 14 amino acids. The CDR3 spells CASSYDTGGNGYTF. The CDR3 region has the DNA TGTGCCAGCAGTTACGATACAGGGGGCAATGGCTACACCTTC.

This clonotype was recorded many times. The V gene is TRBV7-2, the J gene TRBJ2-3, with 10 bases identical to TRBD2. CDR3 length equals 16 residues. In germline, CDR1 is SGHTA, CDR2 FQGNSA. With 5 bases clipped from V and 4 bases from J, the junction kept 9 bases outside the gene matches. The CDR3 here is CASSKQGTSVSDTQYF. Written as DNA, the CDR3 is TGTGCCAGCAGCAAGCAGGGGACTAGCGTTTCAGATACGCAGTATTTT. The variable domain in full, completed from reference TRBV7-2 and TRBJ2-3, reads GAGVSQSPSNKVTEKGKDVELRCDPISGHTALYWYRQSLGQGLEFLIYFQGNSAPDKSGLPSDRFSAERTGGSVSTLTIQRTQQEDSAVYLCASSKQGTSVSDTQYFGPGTRLTVL.

This clonotype has more than one count but fewer than ten. This chain uses TRBV12-3 or TRBV12-4 with TRBJ2-1; D ambiguous. The CDR3 extends over 13 amino acids. Trimming left V 7 bases short and J 8 bases short, with 15 bases between. CDR3 residues: CASTRGRQDEQFF. CDR3 sequence (DNA): TGTGCCAGCACCCGAGGACGGCAGGATGAGCAGTTCTTC.

This clonotype turned up a few times. The rearrangement uses TRBV10-3 and TRBJ2-1; D possibly corresponds to TRBD2 (5 bases). The CDR3 runs 13 residues. The germline V gene encodes CDR1 ENHRY and CDR2 SYGVKD. Trimming took off 10 bases at V and 4 bases at J, with 14 bases between the two ends. CDR3 protein: CANSGVRYNEQFF. The CDR3, as DNA: TGTGCCAACTCCGGGGTGCGGTACAATGAGCAGTTCTTC.

In its sample, this clonotype was seen once. The gene calls are TRBV3-1 and TRBJ2-1, with 11 bases identical to TRBD2. Trimming at V came to 3 bases and at J to 7 bases, leaving 8 bases not matched to a gene. CDR1 LGHDT and CDR2 YNNKEL come from the germline V gene (reference sequence). This CDR3 has 16 residues. The DNA for the CDR3 is TGTGCCAGCAGCCAGATACTAGCGGGGGTTAGAAATGAGCAGTTCTTC. As protein: CASSQILAGVRNEQFF.

V is TRBV7-2 and J is TRBJ1-1, with D perhaps TRBD1 (6 bases). The CDR3 extends over 13 amino acids. Germline V gene sequence: CDR1 SGHTA, CDR2 FQGNSA. Trimming shortened V by 5 bases and J by 9 bases, and 16 bases separated the two germline ends. CDR3 bases: TGTGCCAGCAGCGGATTGTGGACAGCCAAAGCTTTCTTT. This gives the protein CASSGLWTAKAFF. Looking up the rest from reference TRBV7-2 and TRBJ1-1 gives the full variable domain: GAGVSQSPSNKVTEKGKDVELRCDPISGHTALYWYRQSLGQGLEFLIYFQGNSAPDKSGLPSDRFSAERTGGSVSTLTIQRTQQEDSAVYLCASSGLWTAKAFFGQGTRLTVV.

The chain recombines TRBV29-1 with TRBJ2-7; TRBD1 matches at 9 bases. This CDR3 has 13 amino acids. With 6 bases clipped from V and 5 bases from J, the junction kept 8 bases outside the gene matches. Germline values: CDR1 SQVTM, CDR2 ANQGSEA. The CDR3 spells CSVLGTGFHEQYF. The DNA of the CDR3 is TGCAGCGTGTTGGGGACAGGGTTCCACGAGCAGTACTTC.

This clonotype was seen a few times. V usage is TRBV12-3 or TRBV12-4 and J usage is TRBJ2-1; D possibly corresponds to TRBD2 (5 bases). This CDR3 spans 13 amino acids. Trimming removed 3 bases at V and 3 bases at J, with 6 bases between. CDR3 region: CASSFGSYNEQFF. CDR3 DNA sequence: TGTGCCAGCAGTTTTGGGAGCTACAATGAGCAGTTCTTC.